This entry describes one TCR beta chain. Its cognate antigen is unknown. This sample was included in a study of cytotoxic CD8 clonotypes in ibrutinib-treated CLL. Study-level background: Response samples were taken after a median around 11 months of treatment, range 6 to 36. Findings of the study overall: Under treatment, the uncommon public clonotypes either contracted or remained stable.

The protocol was immunoSEQ multiplex PCR, while the TCRdb copy is restricted to in-frame clones and leaves out a portion. Here the sample spans around 130,000 clones, about 85% being singletons. Germline V CDR1 and CDR2: MNHEY, SVGAGI. V shed 2 bases and J shed 2 bases, with 9 bases lying between them. The CDR3 is made up of 14 amino acids. This chain connects TRBV6-5 to TRBJ1-2; perhaps TRBD1 as D (6 bases). Specimen: PBMCs, collected after 24 months of ibrutinib treatment. This sequence originates from a human donor with chronic lymphocytic leukemia. CDR3 protein: CASSYRGINYGYTF. The CDR3, as DNA: TGTGCCAGCAGTTACAGGGGGATCAACTATGGCTACACCTTC.